This TCR beta chain originates from a study of tumor and adjacent non-tumor tissue in lung cancer. This clonotype was seen ten or more times. This sample's RNA came from whole unsorted tissue. Distant lung tissue was collected more than 3 cm away from the tumor edge. Donors were chemotherapy-naive, newly diagnosed lung cancer surgical patients in China, August–late 2014. TCRbeta libraries were built with three rounds of nested PCR, modified from ARM-PCR. One entry per CDR3 protein, called by TCRdb with MiXCR from the multiplex PCR reads. The repertoire consists of 110,000 or so distinct CDR3 sequences, with over 55% occurring once and the leading ten covering over 15%. Germline assignment: CDR1 SGHNT and CDR2 YYREEE (reference sequence). V was trimmed by 4 bases and J by 8 bases, leaving 18 bases between them. This CDR3 region has 15 residues.

The clonotype originates from a man in his fifties or sixties with non-small cell lung cancer. Sequencing was carried out using distant non-tumor lung tissue. V and J are TRBV5-4 and TRBJ2-2; perhaps D is TRBD1 or TRBD2 (6 bases each). The CDR3 region has the DNA TGTGCCAGCAGCCCGGAATGGGGGGCGAAGGGGGAGCTGTTTTTT. It codes for CASSPEWGAKGELFF.